A single sample is the source of the 18 T cell receptor beta chains below, sequenced in a study of CD8 T cells in Susac syndrome (dated by TCRdb to the late 2010s). Library prep was done by the immunoSEQ multiplex PCR assay. RNA was extracted using the RNeasy kit, and about 0.45 to 1 microgram was reverse transcribed with random hexamers. Using fastp at Q25 and MiXCR, TCRdb reprocessed the public reads and kept productive beta chains. Rows merge per CDR3 protein into single entries with the most common DNA and genes. The table for this sample lists 200,000 to 300,000 distinct CDR3 sequences; 90% to 97% of them were counted only once. Of the sample, 0.08% to 0.11% is held by the ten largest clones. The sample consisted of CD4+ T cells from PBMCs. These receptors were obtained from a human donor with Susac syndrome.

The chain employs TRBV20-1 and TRBJ1-1; TRBD1 matches at 7 bases. The CDR3 sequence is 14 residues long. The V gene end was trimmed by 1 base and the J gene end by 3 bases; junction bases not matched to a gene: 5. CDR1 is DFQATT and CDR2 is SNEGSKA in the germline V gene (reference sequence). CDR3 in DNA: TGCAGTGCTAGAGGGACAGGAGGGTACACTGAAGCTTTCTTT. Protein: CSARGTGGYTEAFF.

This clonotype appeared a single time. The DNA for the CDR3 is TGTGCCAGCAGCGGGACCGCCGCGGGTGGGCGAGATATTGAGCAGTTCTTC. The encoded protein is CASSGTAAGGRDIEQFF. The genes are TRBV9 and TRBJ2-1; maybe TRBD2 (5 bases). This CDR3 is 17 amino acids long. CDR1 is SGDLS and CDR2 is YYNGEE in the germline V gene. Trimming pared 3 bases from V and 9 bases from J, leaving 25 bases between. Variable domain in full (rest from reference TRBV9 and TRBJ2-1): DSGVTQTPKHLITATGQRVTLRCSPRSGDLSVYWYQQSLDQGLQFLIQYYNGEERAKGNILERFSAQQFPDLHSELNLSSLELGDSALYFCASSGTAAGGRDIEQFFGPGTRLTVL.

The chain is built from TRBV7-9 and TRBJ2-3; D is perhaps TRBD1 (6 bases). Looked up from germline, CDR1 is SEHNR and CDR2 is FQNEAQ (reference sequence). The CDR3 extends over 15 amino acids. V lost 3 bases and J 4 bases, leaving 14 bases between the germline ends. The CDR3 here is CASSFPRGSPDTQYF. In DNA form, the CDR3 reads TGTGCCAGCAGCTTCCCCAGGGGATCCCCAGATACGCAGTATTTT.

The chain joins TRBV15 to TRBJ2-7; no clear D gene. The CDR3 is 13 amino acids. From germline, CDR1 is LNHNV and CDR2 YYDKDF (reference sequence). V was clipped by 5 bases and J by 7 bases, with 15 bases between them. The CDR3 protein is CATSSPVTREQYF. The CDR3 coding sequence is TGTGCCACCAGCTCTCCTGTGACTCGGGAGCAGTACTTC.

V and J are TRBV24-1 and TRBJ2-3; the D gene could be TRBD1 or TRBD2 (5 bases each). CDR1 and CDR2 (germline): KGHDR, SFDVKD. V was trimmed by 2 bases and J by 2 bases, leaving 7 bases between them. This CDR3 contains 14 residues. CDR3 loop: CATSDWGFTDTQYF. In DNA form, the CDR3 reads TGTGCCACCAGTGATTGGGGGTTCACAGATACGCAGTATTTT.

This chain links TRBV15 with TRBJ2-3, with 7 bases fitting TRBD2. Germline V gives CDR1 LNHNV, CDR2 YYDKDF (reference sequence). Unmatched junction bases numbered 5, after V lost 3 bases and J lost 5 bases. This CDR3 is built from 14 residues. The CDR3 DNA reads as TGTGCCACCAGCAGGGGTCCGGGGGGAGATACGCAGTATTTT. This codes for CATSRGPGGDTQYF.

The gene calls are TRBV7-2 and TRBJ2-1; D may be TRBD1 or TRBD2 (5 bases each). The germline V gene encodes CDR1 SGHTA and CDR2 FQGNSA. The CDR3 length is 13 residues. Trimming cost V 11 bases and J 2 bases, with 13 bases left between them. Here the CDR3 DNA reads TGTGCCGCGCACCGGGACCCCTACAATGAGCAGTTCTTC. This sequence encodes CAAHRDPYNEQFF.

The chain recombines TRBV5-1 with TRBJ2-3; D is perhaps TRBD1 (6 bases). With 4 bases removed from V and 2 bases from J, the gap between germline ends came to 11 bases. The V gene's germline CDR1 is SGHRS and CDR2 YFSETQ. This CDR3 comprises 14 residues. CDR3 nucleotides: TGCGCCAGCAGCGTGAGGGGGTCCACAGATACGCAGTATTTT. Encoded protein: CASSVRGSTDTQYF.

V is TRBV12-3 or TRBV12-4 and J is TRBJ1-5; no clear D. V lost 0 bases to trimming and J lost 4 bases, with 7 bases between them. The CDR3 covers 14 residues. The DNA for the CDR3 is TGTGCCAGCAGTTTAGCGAACCCGAATCAGCCCCAGCATTTT. Translating it yields CASSLANPNQPQHF.

The DNA of the CDR3 is TGTGCCAGCAGCTTGGTTAGGATTGAGCAGTTCTTC. Residues: CASSLVRIEQFF. The chain has TRBV7-2 and TRBJ2-1; the D is unclear. The CDR3 length is 12 residues. Germline V gene lookup returns CDR1 SGHTA and CDR2 FQGNSA. The V end lost 3 bases, the J end lost 9 bases, and 9 bases lay between the germline ends.

The V and J genes are TRBV3-1 and TRBJ2-1, with D unresolved. Germline values: CDR1 LGHDT, CDR2 YNNKEL (reference sequence). The CDR3 extends over 14 amino acids. The V end lost 4 bases, the J end lost 6 bases, and 13 bases lay between the germline ends. CDR3 protein: CASSPIGSVNEQFF. The CDR3 DNA is TGTGCCAGCAGCCCCATCGGAAGCGTCAATGAGCAGTTCTTC.

The chain couples TRBV28 to TRBJ2-7; D gene ambiguous. CDR3 length equals 13 residues. Per the germline V gene, CDR1 is MDHEN and CDR2 is SYDVKM. The ends were cut back, 7 bases at V and 4 bases at J, with 14 bases in the middle. CDR3 bases: TGTGCCAGCACCCCCTTCACTCTTTACGAGCAGTACTTC. It encodes CASTPFTLYEQYF.

This rearrangement joins TRBV9 to TRBJ2-1; TRBD2 agrees at 10 bases. CDR1 is SGDLS and CDR2 is YYNGEE in the germline V gene. Trimming removed 0 bases from V and 5 bases from J; junction bases left unmatched: 5. The CDR3 contains 16 residues. The CDR3 reads CASSVVRTSGHNEQFF. The CDR3 DNA reads as TGTGCCAGCAGCGTAGTCAGGACTAGCGGCCACAATGAGCAGTTCTTC.

This sequence joins TRBV20-1 and TRBJ2-5; TRBD2 agrees at 14 bases. V shed 3 bases and J 3 bases; nucleotides not matched to a gene: 3. From germline, CDR1 is DFQATT and CDR2 SNEGSKA (reference sequence). The CDR3 has 15 residues. CDR3 bases: TGCAGTGCTAGCGGGACTAGCGGGAGCGAAGAGACCCAGTACTTC. This encodes CSASGTSGSEETQYF.

The chain carries TRBV29-1 and TRBJ2-1; 12 bases fit TRBD2. The length of the CDR3 is 18 residues. With V trimmed by 4 bases and J by 2 bases, 12 bases remained unmatched. Germline V gene sequence: CDR1 SQVTM, CDR2 ANQGSEA. In DNA, the CDR3 is TGCAGCGTTGTGCTAGCGGGAGGGCCAAAGTGGACCTACAATGAGCAGTTCTTC. This encodes CSVVLAGGPKWTYNEQFF.

This sequence joins TRBV20-1 and TRBJ2-1, with D maybe TRBD1 (5 bases). CDR1 and CDR2 from the germline V gene are DFQATT and SNEGSKA (reference sequence). Trimming left V 4 bases short and J 7 bases short, with 11 bases between. There are 12 residues in the CDR3. The DNA of the CDR3 is TGCAGTGCTACCAGGGTGAGGAATGAGCAGTTCTTC. Translation gives CSATRVRNEQFF.

The CDR3 region is CASRRGEVSYNEQFF. CDR3 DNA sequence: TGTGCCAGCAGACGGGGGGAGGTGTCCTACAATGAGCAGTTCTTC. The chain links TRBV5-4 to TRBJ2-1, with TRBD2 matching 7 bases. Germline CDR1 is SGHNT and CDR2 is YYREEE (reference sequence). Trimming at V came to 5 bases and at J to 1 base, leaving 6 bases not matched to a gene. This CDR3 has 15 amino acids.

J is TRBJ1-4 and V is TRBV28; possible D gene TRBD1, 5 bases. The CDR3 extends over 14 amino acids. The germline gives CDR1 MDHEN, CDR2 SYDVKM. Trimming shortened V by 4 bases and J by 8 bases, and 14 bases separated the two germline ends. As DNA, the CDR3 is TGTGCCAGCAGTTCCTCTCCAGGGAAGGAAAAACTGTTTTTT. It encodes CASSSSPGKEKLFF.